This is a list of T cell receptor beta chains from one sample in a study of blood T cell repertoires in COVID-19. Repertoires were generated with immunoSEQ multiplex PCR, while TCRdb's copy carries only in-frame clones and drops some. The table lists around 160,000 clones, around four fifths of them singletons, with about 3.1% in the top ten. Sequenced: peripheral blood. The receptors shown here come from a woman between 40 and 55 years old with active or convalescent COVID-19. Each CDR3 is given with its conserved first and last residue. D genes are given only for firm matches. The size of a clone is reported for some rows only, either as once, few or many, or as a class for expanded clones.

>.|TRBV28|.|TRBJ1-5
TGTGCCAGCAGCCTAGGCAATCAGCCCCAGCATTTT
CASSLGNQPQHF
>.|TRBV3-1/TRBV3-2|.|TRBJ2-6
TGTGCCAGCAGCCAGATTGGGGGGTATGGGGCCAACGTCCTGACTTTC
CASSQIGGYGANVLTF
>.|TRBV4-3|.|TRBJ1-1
TGCGCCAGCAGCCAGACACAAAACACTGAAGCTTTCTTT
CASSQTQNTEAFF
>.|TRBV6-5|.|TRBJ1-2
TGTGCCAGCCTCCGGACAGACTATTATCAGAGTGGCTACACCTTC
CASLRTDYYQSGYTF
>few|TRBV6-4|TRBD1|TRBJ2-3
TGTGCCAGCAGTGTCCAGACAGGGGGCACAGATACGCAGTATTTT
CASSVQTGGTDTQYF
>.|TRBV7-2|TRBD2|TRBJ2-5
TGTGCCAGCAGCCCCACTCGGGGGGGCAAGGAGGAGACCCAGTACTTC
CASSPTRGGKEETQYF
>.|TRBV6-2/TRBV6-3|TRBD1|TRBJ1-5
TGTGCCAGCAGTTACTCGACAGGGGGCCAGCATTTT
CASSYSTGGQHF
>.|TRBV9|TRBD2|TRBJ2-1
TGTGCCAGCAGCGTCGGGACTAGCAATGAGCAGTTCTTC
CASSVGTSNEQFF
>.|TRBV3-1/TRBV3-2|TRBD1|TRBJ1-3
TGTGCCAGCAGGGGCCGGGACAGGGGAAACACCATATATTTT
CASRGRDRGNTIYF
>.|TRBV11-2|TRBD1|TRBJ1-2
TGTGCCAGCAGTCCCCTACCGGGACAGGGACCTTGGTACACCTTC
CASSPLPGQGPWYTF
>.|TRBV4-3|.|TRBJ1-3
TGCGCCAGCAGCCAAGATCTAACAGTGTCTGGAAACACCATATATTTT
CASSQDLTVSGNTIYF
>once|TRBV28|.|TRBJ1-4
TGTGCCAGCAGTTTTGGGGGGAATGAAAAACTGTTTTTT
CASSFGGNEKLFF
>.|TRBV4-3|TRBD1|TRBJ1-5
TGCGCCAGCAGCCAAGATGGGGACAGTCGTAGTCAGCCCCAGCATTTT
CASSQDGDSRSQPQHF
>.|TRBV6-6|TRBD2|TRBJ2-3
TGTGCCAGCAGTTGGACTAGCGGGAGGGCCGGAGATACGCAGTATTTT
CASSWTSGRAGDTQYF
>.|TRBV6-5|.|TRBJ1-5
TGTGCCAGCAGCCGTACAGGCCTCAATCAGCCCCAGCATTTT
CASSRTGLNQPQHF
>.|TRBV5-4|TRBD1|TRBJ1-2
TGTGCCAGCACCGGACAGGGGTACTCTGGCTACACCTTC
CASTGQGYSGYTF
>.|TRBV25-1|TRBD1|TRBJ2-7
TGTGCCAGCAGTCCGAAGGGGGCGCAGGGTTCCGAGCAGTACTTC
CASSPKGAQGSEQYF
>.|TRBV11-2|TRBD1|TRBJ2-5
TGTGCCAGCAGCTCCCGACAGGGAATCCAGGAGACCCAGTACTTC
CASSSRQGIQETQYF
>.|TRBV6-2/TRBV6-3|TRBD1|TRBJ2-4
TGTGCCAGCAGTTACGGGACAGGGGGGGACAAAAACATTCAGTACTTC
CASSYGTGGDKNIQYF
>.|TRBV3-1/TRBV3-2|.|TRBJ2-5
TGTGCCAGCAGCCATCGGACCCCGACAGTCCAGTACTTC
CASSHRTPTVQYF
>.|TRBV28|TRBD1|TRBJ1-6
TGTGCCAGCAGTTTAACGGGACAGGGCCTTACACCCCTCCACTTT
CASSLTGQGLTPLHF
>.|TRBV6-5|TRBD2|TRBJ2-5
TGTGCCAGCAGTTACTCGCGTTCGGGGGGGGAGACCCAGTACTTC
CASSYSRSGGETQYF
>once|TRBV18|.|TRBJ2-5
TGTGCCAGCTCACCACGGGGGGAGGAGACCCAGTACTTC
CASSPRGEETQYF
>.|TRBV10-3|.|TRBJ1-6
TGTGCCATCAGTGAAGCTACCGGGGGTTCACCCCTCCACTTT
CAISEATGGSPLHF
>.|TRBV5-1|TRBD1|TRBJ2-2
TGCGCCAGCAGCTCAGGGGGCGGTGGCGGGGAGCTGTTTTTT
CASSSGGGGGELFF
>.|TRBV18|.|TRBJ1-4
TGTGCCAGCTCCCGACGACAGGAAAAACTGTTTTTT
CASSRRQEKLFF
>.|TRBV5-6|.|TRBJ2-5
TGTGCCAGCAGCTTCAGGCAGGTGGAAGAGACCCAGTACTTC
CASSFRQVEETQYF
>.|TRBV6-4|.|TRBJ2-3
TGTGCCAGCAGTGACACTAGCACAGATACGCAGTATTTT
CASSDTSTDTQYF
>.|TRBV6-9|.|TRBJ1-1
TGTGCCAGCAGTTGGGGGACACTGAACACTGAAGCTTTCTTT
CASSWGTLNTEAFF
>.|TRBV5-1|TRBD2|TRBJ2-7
TGCGCCAGCAGCTTGGGCGGGGGAATCTCCTACGAGCAGTACTTC
CASSLGGGISYEQYF
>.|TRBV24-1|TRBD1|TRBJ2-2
TGTGCCGCCGGCCCGGGACAGACAACGGGCGGGGAGCTGTTTTTT
CAAGPGQTTGGELFF
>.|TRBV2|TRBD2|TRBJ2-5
TGTGCCAGCAGGCCCACTAGCGGGGGGCAAGAGACCCAGTACTTC
CASRPTSGGQETQYF